These 8 T cell receptor beta chains originate from one sample sequenced in a study of blood T cell repertoires in COVID-19. The repertoire was sequenced with immunoSEQ multiplex PCR; TCRdb's copy has only in-frame clones and lacks some. The sample has about 120,000 clones, 65% to 90% seen once; the top ten hold around 10%. Material: peripheral blood. These receptors originate from a human donor in a cohort sampled during active COVID-19.

The chain joins TRBV9 to TRBJ1-4, with 7 bases that match TRBD1. J lost 3 bases, V lost 4 bases, and 12 bases had no gene match. CDR3 length: 17 residues. Germline lookup yields CDR1 SGDLS and CDR2 YYNGEE. The CDR3 DNA sequence: TGTGCCAGCAGCCCCGGGACACAGGGGCCGGCTAATGAAAAACTGTTTTTT. Encoded protein: CASSPGTQGPANEKLFF.

This clone appeared once. The chain links TRBV12-3 or TRBV12-4 to TRBJ1-2; D possibly corresponds to TRBD1 (5 bases). Trimming left V 6 bases short and J 4 bases short, with 12 bases between. The CDR3 is 13 amino acids. This chain's CDR3 is CASSPDRIYGYTF. CDR3 DNA sequence: TGTGCCAGCAGCCCAGACAGAATCTATGGCTACACCTTC.

This chain connects TRBV10-1 to TRBJ2-7; 8 positions match TRBD2. The CDR3 is 15 amino acids. J was trimmed by 3 bases and V by 0 bases; bases with no gene match: 4. Germline V gene lookup returns CDR1 WNHNN and CDR2 SYGVQD (reference sequence). The CDR3 region has the DNA TGCGCCAGCAGTGAGTCTGGCGGGGGGAACTACGAGCAGTACTTC. Its protein is CASSESGGGNYEQYF.

This sequence joins TRBV5-3 and TRBJ1-4; D call uncertain. TRBV5-3 is reported as an ORF; its role is uncertain. Trimming left V 0 bases short and J 4 bases short, with 7 bases between. The CDR3 covers 14 residues. DNA for the CDR3: TGTGCCAGAAGCTTGGCTCAGTTTAATGAAAAACTGTTTTTT. It yields the protein CARSLAQFNEKLFF.

The V and J genes are TRBV5-8 and TRBJ2-7; 8 bases match TRBD1. Germline loops: CDR1 SGHTS, CDR2 YDEGEE. Trimming cost V 4 bases and J 1 base; bases outside gene matches: 4. This CDR3 has 14 residues. In DNA, the CDR3 is TGTGCCAGCAGCCCCCGGACAGGGTCCTACGAGCAGTACTTC. Translation: CASSPRTGSYEQYF. Supplemented by reference TRBV5-8 and TRBJ2-7, the full variable domain reads EAGVTQSPTHLIKTRGQQATLRCSPISGHTSVYWYQQALGLGLQFLLWYDEGEERNRGNFPPRFSGRQFPNYSSELNVNALELEDSALYLCASSPRTGSYEQYFGPGTRLTVT.

This clone occurred a few times. The rearrangement uses TRBV5-1 and TRBJ2-7, with a weak D call TRBD2 (6 bases). The CDR3 is 15 amino acids. Trimming left V 4 bases short and J 4 bases short, with 18 bases between. Germline lookup yields CDR1 SGHRS and CDR2 YFSETQ. The DNA for the CDR3 is TGCGCCAGCAGCCTCCACACTAGCACAATATACGAGCAGTACTTC. It is translated as CASSLHTSTIYEQYF.

CDR3 protein: CASSLGLSPNEQFF. CDR3 in DNA: TGTGCCAGCAGCTTGGGACTATCCCCCAATGAGCAGTTCTTC. The rearrangement joins TRBV7-9 to TRBJ2-1, with 7 bases lining up with TRBD2. This CDR3 region has 14 residues. Germline-derived CDR1 and CDR2 are SEHNR and FQNEAQ (reference sequence). The V segment lost 3 bases and the J segment 6 bases; nucleotides outside the gene matches: 5.

J is TRBJ2-5 and V is TRBV24-1, with TRBD1 identical over 8 bases. J lost 2 bases, V lost 4 bases, and 8 bases had no gene match. CDR3 length: 16 residues. The V gene's germline CDR1 is KGHDR and CDR2 SFDVKD. Written as DNA, the CDR3 is TGTGCCACCAGTGAGGGGACAGGCTTTAATCAAGAGACCCAGTACTTC. Its translation is CATSEGTGFNQETQYF.